The T cell receptor beta chain under discussion was sequenced for a study of T cells after yellow fever vaccination. Germline V CDR1 and CDR2: SGHTA, FQGNSA. The V end was cut by 5 bases, the J end by 11 bases, with 14 bases between. The CDR3 contains 12 residues. By 5'RACE template switching, TCR cDNA was produced, with a universal primer site and UMIs added in the process. TCRdb used MiXCR to reprocess the 5' RACE reads, holding one entry per CDR3 protein. The repertoire consists of 300,000 or so distinct CDR3 sequences, with 10% to 15% occurring once and the leading ten covering roughly 0.5%. The starting material was CD4+ T cells sorted from PBMCs, obtained 45 days after the yellow fever booster vaccination. The gene calls are TRBV7-2 and TRBJ2-3, with D possibly being TRBD2 (5 bases). The TCR sequence derives from a man aged 25 to 45 who received the YFV17D yellow fever vaccine. This CDR3 is CASSQGLMQQYF. CDR3 coding DNA: TGTGCCAGCAGCCAAGGACTGATGCAGCAGTATTTT. The entire variable domain, with the rest obtained from reference TRBV7-2 and TRBJ2-3, is as follows: GAGVSQSPSNKVTEKGKDVELRCDPISGHTALYWYRQSLGQGLEFLIYFQGNSAPDKSGLPSDRFSAERTGGSVSTLTIQRTQQEDSAVYLCASSQGLMQQYFGPGTRLTVL.